This T cell receptor (beta chain) was identified in a study of a mutant IDH1 vaccine in newly diagnosed glioma. Study-wide context: Prior therapy was radiotherapy, temozolomide, or both; most received both.

Remarks on this clone: Antigen specificity is unknown.

TCRdb's copy holds only in-frame clones and misses some; the assay was immunoSEQ multiplex PCR. The sample has more than 40,000 clones; about 77% are singletons. The ends lost 5 bases at V and 1 base at J; junction bases unmatched: 7. Germline CDR1 is PRHDT and CDR2 is FYEKMQ (reference sequence). This CDR3 comprises 15 residues. As to time point: week 5, during vaccination. All doses held 300 ug of mutant IDH1 20-mer peptide, with topical imiquimod. Patients carried new grade 3 or 4 IDH1-mutant astrocytomas lacking nuclear ATRX. The gene calls are TRBV13 and TRBJ1-1; 7 nucleotides match TRBD1. This receptor was obtained from a woman aged 40 to 50 with glioma. The sequences come from PBMCs, collected from a glioma patient whose treatment included an IDH1 peptide vaccine. The CDR3 sequence is CASSLPTGANTEAFF. CDR3 in DNA: TGTGCCAGCAGCCTCCCTACAGGGGCGAACACTGAAGCTTTCTTT.